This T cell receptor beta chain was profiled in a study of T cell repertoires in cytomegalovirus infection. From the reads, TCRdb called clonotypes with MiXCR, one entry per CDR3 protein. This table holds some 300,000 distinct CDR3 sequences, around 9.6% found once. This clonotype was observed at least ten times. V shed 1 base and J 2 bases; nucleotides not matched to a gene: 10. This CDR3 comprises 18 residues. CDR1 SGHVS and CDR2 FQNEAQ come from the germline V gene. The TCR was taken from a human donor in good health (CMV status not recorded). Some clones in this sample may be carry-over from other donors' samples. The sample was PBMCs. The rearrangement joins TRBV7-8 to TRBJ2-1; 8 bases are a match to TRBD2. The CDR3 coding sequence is TGTGCCAGCAGCTTAGTTTTAGCCCAGCGGGGGACCTACAATGAGCAGTTCTTC. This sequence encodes CASSLVLAQRGTYNEQFF.